The 32 T cell receptor beta chains below all came from one sample that was sequenced in a study of cytomegalovirus exposure and HLA in healthy donors. The PCR made use of 60 Vbeta and 13 Jbeta primers. Using immunoSEQ multiplex PCR, the repertoire was profiled, and TCRdb retains in-frame clones only, with some absent. The sample carries 120,000 to 150,000 clones, just under 75% recorded once. The sample comprised PBMCs. Source of these receptors: a woman aged 18 to 35 in good health and CMV-seronegative.

The chain recombines TRBV10-3 with TRBJ1-1; 8 bases are shared with TRBD1. The CDR3 spans 14 residues. Germline CDR1 is ENHRY and CDR2 is SYGVKD. V trimming: 7 bases; J trimming: 1 base; junction bases outside the gene matches: 5. The CDR3 region is CAINQGQGNTEAFF. The DNA for the CDR3 is TGTGCCATCAACCAAGGACAGGGGAACACTGAAGCTTTCTTT.

This clone was seen a handful of times. V usage is TRBV27 and J usage is TRBJ1-1; TRBD1 matches 9 bases. This CDR3 spans 13 amino acids. Trimming took 6 bases from V and 1 from J; bases not matched to a gene: 0. CDR1 MNHEY and CDR2 SMNVEV come from the germline V gene (reference sequence). CDR3: CASRGQGNTEAFF. The CDR3 nucleotides read TGTGCCAGCAGGGGACAGGGGAACACTGAAGCTTTCTTT.

This clone was counted only a few times. The chain recombines TRBV9 with TRBJ2-5; 9 positions match TRBD1. The germline V gene has CDR1 SGDLS and CDR2 YYNGEE. The CDR3 runs to 14 residues. V shed 4 bases, J shed 11 bases, and the junction held 12 bases outside the gene matches. CDR3 bases: TGTGCCAGCAGCACCGACAGGGGGTGGGAAGAGCAGTACTTC. The encoded protein is CASSTDRGWEEQYF.

This clone appeared once. CDR3 DNA sequence: TGTGCCAGCAGTGGACAGGGAACTAACTATGGCTACACCTTC. Residues: CASSGQGTNYGYTF. V and J are TRBV2 and TRBJ1-2, with 7 bases matching TRBD1. CDR1 is SNHLY, CDR2 FYNNEI, per germline. With 4 bases clipped from V and 0 bases from J, the junction kept 2 bases outside the gene matches. The CDR3 runs 14 residues.

This clone came up once. The chain uses TRBV11-1 and TRBJ2-7, with 7 nucleotides matching TRBD1. The ends lost 0 bases at V and 6 bases at J; junction bases unmatched: 14. The CDR3 has 17 amino acids. The germline gives CDR1 SGHAT, CDR2 FQDESV (reference sequence). The CDR3 DNA sequence: TGTGCCAGCAGCTTAGCACCCCCGGGGACAGAGCTACGCGAGCAGTACTTC. Its translation is CASSLAPPGTELREQYF.

This chain uses TRBV27 with TRBJ2-6; D call uncertain. Looked up from germline, CDR1 is MNHEY and CDR2 is SMNVEV (reference sequence). V lost 5 bases and J lost 0, with 11 bases in between. The CDR3 length is 16 residues. The DNA of the CDR3 is TGTGCCAGCAGTACCCAACCGAGCTCTGGGGCCAACGTCCTGACTTTC. Amino acids: CASSTQPSSGANVLTF.

This chain links TRBV18 with TRBJ2-1; possible D gene TRBD2, 5 bases. The CDR3 has 18 residues. In germline, CDR1 is KGHSH, CDR2 LQKENI. With 3 bases removed from V and 4 bases from J, the gap between germline ends came to 22 bases. CDR3 amino acids: CASSPEDLRARYYNEQFF. Here the CDR3 DNA reads TGTGCCAGCTCACCGGAGGACCTTAGGGCTAGGTATTACAATGAGCAGTTCTTC.

The gene calls are TRBV28 and TRBJ2-3, with 8 bases identical to TRBD2. The CDR3 loop spans 18 amino acids. CDR1 and CDR2 (germline): MDHEN, SYDVKM. Trimming at V came to 3 bases and at J to 10 bases, leaving 21 bases not matched to a gene. This CDR3 is CASSFGLALENLSYAQYF. The CDR3, as DNA: TGTGCCAGCAGTTTTGGACTAGCCTTAGAAAACCTTTCTTATGCGCAGTATTTT.

This clone was seen more than once but under ten times. This rearrangement joins TRBV5-1 to TRBJ1-1, with 7 bases aligning to TRBD1. CDR1 is SGHRS and CDR2 is YFSETQ in the germline V gene. The V gene end was trimmed by 0 bases and the J gene end by 4 bases; junction bases not matched to a gene: 9. This CDR3 region has 16 residues. The CDR3 region is CASSLALRGQGTEAFF. The CDR3 coding sequence is TGCGCCAGCAGCTTGGCATTAAGGGGGCAGGGCACTGAAGCTTTCTTT.

This clone was picked up a small number of times. Other DNA sequences of this sample code for an identical CDR3. This chain connects TRBV5-1 to TRBJ2-7; TRBD2 matches 8 bases. Germline loops: CDR1 SGHRS, CDR2 YFSETQ. V shed 3 bases, J shed 0 bases, and the junction held 5 bases outside the gene matches. The CDR3 loop spans 15 amino acids. This CDR3 reads CASSSLAGGSYEQYF. The CDR3 DNA reads TGCGCCAGCAGCTCCCTGGCGGGGGGCTCCTACGAGCAGTACTTC.

J is TRBJ1-5 and V is TRBV7-3; 7 positions agree with TRBD1. In germline, CDR1 is SGHTA, CDR2 FQGTGA. This CDR3 is built from 23 residues. V was pared by 1 base and J by 0 bases, with 24 bases of the junction left unmatched. CDR3 region: CASSLIYHRATGANLYSNQPQHF. The CDR3 bases are TGTGCCAGCAGCTTAATCTATCATCGAGCTACAGGGGCAAATCTTTATAGCAATCAGCCCCAGCATTTT.

The chain employs TRBV7-2 and TRBJ1-2; D unclear. The CDR3 spans 13 residues. Trimming removed 5 bases from V and 7 bases from J, with 14 bases in between. Germline CDR1 and CDR2: SGHTA and FQGNSA. CDR3 in DNA: TGTGCCAGCAGCATAGGAGGGAGACTTGGCTACACCTTC. Translating gives CASSIGGRLGYTF.

The chain carries TRBV6-6 and TRBJ1-6; TRBD1 agrees at 8 bases. Germline lookup yields CDR1 MNHNY and CDR2 SVGAGI (reference sequence). V lost 6 bases and J lost 9; bases outside the gene matches: 7. This CDR3 has 14 amino acids. CDR3 region: CASRPGGAGSPLHF. The CDR3 DNA sequence: TGTGCCAGCAGGCCAGGGGGCGCCGGTTCACCCCTCCACTTT.

The genes are TRBV13 and TRBJ1-2; D gene ambiguous. From germline, CDR1 is PRHDT and CDR2 FYEKMQ (reference sequence). The V and J ends lost 0 bases and 6 bases respectively, with 11 bases between them. The CDR3 extends over 14 amino acids. CDR3 sequence reads: CASSLGRGGHGYTF. CDR3 DNA: TGTGCCAGCAGCTTAGGCCGTGGAGGGCATGGCTACACCTTC.

This clone has only a few counts. The chain carries TRBV7-2 and TRBJ2-2; D might be TRBD1 (5 bases). The germline gives CDR1 SGHTA, CDR2 FQGNSA. The V and J ends lost 5 bases and 5 bases respectively, with 15 bases between them. The CDR3 sequence is 15 residues long. CDR3 loop: CASSAPLGQTGELFF. The DNA for the CDR3 is TGTGCCAGCAGCGCCCCCCTGGGGCAGACCGGGGAGCTGTTTTTT.

This chain uses TRBV27 with TRBJ2-5; 9 bases agree with TRBD2. Germline V gene sequence: CDR1 MNHEY, CDR2 SMNVEV (reference sequence). V shed 8 bases, J shed 1 base, and the junction held 11 bases outside the gene matches. The CDR3 sequence is 16 residues long. CDR3 amino acids: CASPLLASGTQETQYF. The CDR3 DNA reads TGTGCCAGCCCGTTGTTGGCTAGCGGGACCCAAGAGACCCAGTACTTC.

The chain has TRBV10-3 and TRBJ1-4, with 7 bases matching TRBD1. The CDR3 extends over 15 amino acids. J was trimmed by 8 bases and V by 0 bases; bases with no gene match: 6. Germline CDR1 is ENHRY and CDR2 is SYGVKD. The CDR3 loop is CAISESQTGNEKLFF. The CDR3 DNA follows: TGTGCCATCAGTGAGTCCCAGACAGGGAACGAAAAACTGTTTTTT.

This chain links TRBV14 with TRBJ2-7, with TRBD1 matching 7 bases. Trimming at V came to 5 bases and at J to 6 bases, leaving 7 bases not matched to a gene. CDR1 is SGHDN and CDR2 is FVKESK in the germline V gene. The CDR3 is 13 residues long. CDR3 coding DNA: TGTGCCAGCAGCGCCCACAGGGGTAGCGAGCAGTACTTC. Translating gives CASSAHRGSEQYF.

The chain carries TRBV10-3 and TRBJ2-2; 10 nucleotides line up with TRBD2. J was trimmed by 3 bases and V by 10 bases; bases with no gene match: 11. This CDR3 contains 16 residues. Per the germline V gene, CDR1 is ENHRY and CDR2 is SYGVKD. The CDR3: CATTPLAGEDTGELFF. The CDR3 nucleotides read TGTGCCACCACCCCCCTAGCGGGAGAGGACACCGGGGAGCTGTTTTTT.

The chain uses TRBV11-2 and TRBJ1-4, with D perhaps matching TRBD1 (5 bases). Germline V lookup: CDR1 SGHAT, CDR2 FQNNGV. Trimming took 2 bases from V and 3 from J, leaving 10 bases between them. The length of the CDR3 is 15 residues. CDR3 region: CASSLRGPPNEKLFF. The CDR3 DNA reads as TGTGCCAGCAGCTTAAGGGGCCCCCCTAATGAAAAACTGTTTTTT.

The J gene is TRBJ2-3, the V gene TRBV5-4; D gene uncertain. Trimming took 5 bases from V and 4 from J, leaving 5 bases between them. CDR3 size: 11 residues. Germline CDR1 is SGHNT and CDR2 is YYREEE (reference sequence). In DNA form, the CDR3 reads TGTGCCAGCAGTCAGGCAGATACGCAGTATTTT. This gives the protein CASSQADTQYF.

By frequency in the sample, this clone is medium-sized. The V call is TRBV7-9, the J call TRBJ1-1; TRBD1 is a possible D gene (5 bases). This CDR3 has 12 residues. The V end lost 7 bases, the J end lost 2 bases, and 8 bases lay between the germline ends. Looked up from germline, CDR1 is SEHNR and CDR2 is FQNEAQ (reference sequence). This chain's CDR3 is CASNGGNTEAFF. CDR3 nucleotides: TGTGCCAGCAACGGGGGAAACACTGAAGCTTTCTTT.

This clone occurred a few times. The rearrangement uses TRBV6-4 and TRBJ2-1, with TRBD2 matching 10 bases. The V segment lost 4 bases and the J segment 5 bases; nucleotides outside the gene matches: 5. Germline CDR1 reads MRHNA; CDR2 reads SNTAGT. CDR3 length: 15 residues. Here the CDR3 reads CASSAVAGGNNEQFF. The CDR3 DNA reads TGTGCCAGCAGTGCAGTAGCGGGAGGCAACAATGAGCAGTTCTTC.

This clone turned up a few times. The J gene is TRBJ2-3, the V gene TRBV7-2; 7 positions agree with TRBD2. The CDR3 runs 15 residues. Germline assignment: CDR1 SGHTA and CDR2 FQGNSA. V gave up 1 base and J gave up 1 base; unmatched junction bases: 2. CDR3 coding DNA: TGTGCCAGCAGCTTAGACCTAGCGGGCACAGATACGCAGTATTTT. Translation gives CASSLDLAGTDTQYF.

The chain carries TRBV28 and TRBJ2-3; D may be TRBD1 (6 bases). Germline CDR1 reads MDHEN; CDR2 reads SYDVKM. The CDR3 is 14 amino acids. The ends were cut back, 6 bases at V and 2 bases at J, with 12 bases in the middle. For the CDR3, the DNA is TGTGCCAGCAGCTCGGACAGCCACACAGATACGCAGTATTTT. Its translation is CASSSDSHTDTQYF.

V is TRBV28 and J is TRBJ2-1; 7 bases line up with TRBD1. The V gene end was trimmed by 3 bases and the J gene end by 2 bases; junction bases not matched to a gene: 4. The germline V gene has CDR1 MDHEN and CDR2 SYDVKM. This CDR3 contains 15 residues. Here the CDR3 reads CASSFLTGTYNEQFF. The CDR3 coding sequence is TGTGCCAGCAGTTTTTTGACAGGGACCTACAATGAGCAGTTCTTC.

J is TRBJ1-4 and V is TRBV27, with 7 bases identical to TRBD1. Trimming cost V 2 bases and J 5 bases; bases outside gene matches: 2. The CDR3 has 14 amino acids. The germline V gene has CDR1 MNHEY and CDR2 SMNVEV (reference sequence). CDR3 loop: CASSLNRGNEKLFF. In DNA, the CDR3 is TGTGCCAGCAGTTTAAACAGGGGCAATGAAAAACTGTTTTTT. Using reference TRBV27 and TRBJ1-4 for the parts outside the CDR3, the full variable domain is EAQVTQNPRYLITVTGKKLTVTCSQNMNHEYMSWYRQDPGLGLRQIYYSMNVEVTDKGDVPEGYKVSRKEKRNFPLILESPSPNQTSLYFCASSLNRGNEKLFFGSGTQLSVL.

This clone occurred a few times. The chain recombines TRBV27 with TRBJ2-1; no definite D call. Germline CDR1 and CDR2: MNHEY and SMNVEV (reference sequence). V shed 1 base and J shed 4 bases, with 14 bases lying between them. The CDR3 consists of 16 residues. The CDR3 is CASSLFRARLYNEQFF. CDR3 in DNA: TGTGCCAGCAGTTTATTCCGAGCGCGGCTTTACAATGAGCAGTTCTTC.

CDR3 amino acids: CASSQLHYRDTLTDTQYF. In DNA form, the CDR3 reads TGCGCCAGCAGCCAACTACATTACCGGGATACCCTCACAGATACGCAGTATTTT. The chain has TRBV4-1 and TRBJ2-3, with TRBD2 as a possible D gene (5 bases). Between the trimmed V and J ends, which lost 2 bases and 2 bases, there was a span of 20 bases. The CDR3 sequence is 18 residues long. CDR1 and CDR2 from the germline V gene are MGHRA and YSYEKL.

V usage is TRBV11-2 and J usage is TRBJ1-1; D is ambiguous. Germline V CDR1 and CDR2: SGHAT, FQNNGV. Trimming took 0 bases from V and 1 from J, leaving 6 bases between them. This CDR3 contains 14 residues. Here the CDR3 reads CASSLEFRNTEAFF. The CDR3 bases are TGTGCCAGCAGCTTAGAATTCCGGAACACTGAAGCTTTCTTT.

The genes are TRBV7-8 and TRBJ1-1; 12 bases map to TRBD1. This CDR3 is built from 15 residues. J was trimmed by 10 bases and V by 4 bases; bases with no gene match: 10. Germline V gene sequence: CDR1 SGHVS, CDR2 FQNEAQ. The DNA of the CDR3 is TGTGCCAGCAGCTCAGGGACAGGGGGCGGATTAGTAGCTTTCTTT. Protein: CASSSGTGGGLVAFF.

This sequence joins TRBV28 and TRBJ1-1; D remains ambiguous. The CDR3 is 13 residues long. V dropped 4 bases and J dropped 6 bases, with 12 bases sitting between them. Per germline, CDR1 MDHEN and CDR2 SYDVKM. The CDR3 nucleotides are TGTGCCAGCAGTTCCCCGGGAAGGGCTGAAGCTTTCTTT. It codes for CASSSPGRAEAFF.